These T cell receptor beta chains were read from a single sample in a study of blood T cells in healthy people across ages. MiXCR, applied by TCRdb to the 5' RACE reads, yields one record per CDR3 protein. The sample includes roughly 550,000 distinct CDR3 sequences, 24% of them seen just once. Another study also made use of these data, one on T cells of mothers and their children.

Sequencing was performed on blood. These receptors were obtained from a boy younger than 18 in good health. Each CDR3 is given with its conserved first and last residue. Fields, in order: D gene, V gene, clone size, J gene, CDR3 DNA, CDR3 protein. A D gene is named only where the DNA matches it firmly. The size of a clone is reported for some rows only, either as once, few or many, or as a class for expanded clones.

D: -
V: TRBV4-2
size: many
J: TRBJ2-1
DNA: TGTGCCAGCAGCCACTCGACGGACTTCTACAATGAGCAGTTCTTC
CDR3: CASSHSTDFYNEQFF

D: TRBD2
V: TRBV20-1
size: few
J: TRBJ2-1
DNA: TGCAGTGCTAGAGATTATGCGGCTAGCGGGTTAACCTACAATGAGCAGTTCTTC
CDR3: CSARDYAASGLTYNEQFF

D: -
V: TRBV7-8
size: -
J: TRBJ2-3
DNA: TGTGCCAGCAGCATACAGGGTGGAGATACGCAGTATTTT
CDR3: CASSIQGGDTQYF

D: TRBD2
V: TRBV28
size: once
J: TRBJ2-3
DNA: TGTGCCAGCAGTTTATTGTTAGCGGGAGTAGAGTCCACGCAGTATTTT
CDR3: CASSLLLAGVESTQYF

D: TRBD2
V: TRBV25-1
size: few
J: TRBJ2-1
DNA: TGTGCCAGCAGTCCTCGTGTTAGACTAGCGGGGACCTACAATGAGCAGTTCTTC
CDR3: CASSPRVRLAGTYNEQFF

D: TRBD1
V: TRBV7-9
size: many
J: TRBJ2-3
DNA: TGTGCCAGCAGCTCCCAGACAGGGGGCTTCACAGATACGCAGTATTTT
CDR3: CASSSQTGGFTDTQYF

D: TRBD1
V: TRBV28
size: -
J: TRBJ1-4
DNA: TGTGCCAGCAGTGGCGGGGGGACAGGGCCTAATGAAAAACTGTTTTTT
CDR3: CASSGGGTGPNEKLFF

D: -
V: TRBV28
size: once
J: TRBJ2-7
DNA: TGTGCCAGCAGCTCTTTTTCGAGACGGGGTTCTTACGAGCAGTACTTC
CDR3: CASSSFSRRGSYEQYF

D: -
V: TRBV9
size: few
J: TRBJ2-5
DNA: TGTGCCAGCAGCGCAGGTCGGGGCCGAGAGACCCAGTACTTC
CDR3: CASSAGRGRETQYF

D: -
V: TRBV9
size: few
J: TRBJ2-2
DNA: TGTGCCAGCAGCGTAGGATCCTCGCCAAACACCGGGGAGCTGTTTTTT
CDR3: CASSVGSSPNTGELFF

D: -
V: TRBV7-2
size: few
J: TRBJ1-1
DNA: TGTGCCAGCAGCTTAGTCGGCCGGAACACTGAAGCTTTCTTT
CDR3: CASSLVGRNTEAFF

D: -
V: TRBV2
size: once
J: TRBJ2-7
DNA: TGTGCCAGCAGTGAAATTGCTGACCTTGGTGAGCAGTACTTC
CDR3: CASSEIADLGEQYF

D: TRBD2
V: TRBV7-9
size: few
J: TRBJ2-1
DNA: TGTGCCAGCAGCTTCTCTTGGGAAGGGACTAGGGGTTACAATGAGCAGTTCTTC
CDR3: CASSFSWEGTRGYNEQFF

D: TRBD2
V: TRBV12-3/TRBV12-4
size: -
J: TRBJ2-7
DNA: TGTGCCAGCAGTGTTCAAGCGGGAGGGAATTACGAGCAGTACTTC
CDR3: CASSVQAGGNYEQYF

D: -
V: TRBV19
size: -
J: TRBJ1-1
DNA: TGTGCCAGTGGCCTTGGGAACACTGAAGCTTTCTTT
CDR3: CASGLGNTEAFF

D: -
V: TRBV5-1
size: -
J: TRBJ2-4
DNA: TGCGCCAGCAGCTTGGAACCAACGAACATTCAGTACTTC
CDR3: CASSLEPTNIQYF

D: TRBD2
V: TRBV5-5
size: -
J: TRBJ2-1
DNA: TGTGCCAGCAGCGGGACCGGGACTAGCTACGGTGAGCAGTTCTTC
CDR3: CASSGTGTSYGEQFF

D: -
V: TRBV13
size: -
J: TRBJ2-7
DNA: TGTGCCAGCAGCTTAGGAGGTTTGGGGCGGGACAACTACGAGCAGTACTTC
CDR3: CASSLGGLGRDNYEQYF

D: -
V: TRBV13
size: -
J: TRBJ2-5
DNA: TGTGCCAGCAGCTTCGGGACCCTAGAGTTCTTC
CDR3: CASSFGTLEFF

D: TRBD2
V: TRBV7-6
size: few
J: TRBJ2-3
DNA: TGTGCCAGCAGCTTAATCCCTAGCGGAAAACCCTGGGATACGCAGTATTTT
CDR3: CASSLIPSGKPWDTQYF

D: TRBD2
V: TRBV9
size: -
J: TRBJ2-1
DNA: TGTGCCAGCAGCGTAGTGGGCGGGAGTCCCTACAATGAGCAGTTCTTC
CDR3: CASSVVGGSPYNEQFF

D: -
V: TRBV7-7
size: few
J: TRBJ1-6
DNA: TGTGCTAGCAGCTTAGGGGCAGACTCACCCCTCCACTTT
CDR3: CASSLGADSPLHF

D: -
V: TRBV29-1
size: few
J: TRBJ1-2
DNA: TGCAGCGCGGAACAGGGTGGCTACACCTTC
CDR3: CSAEQGGYTF

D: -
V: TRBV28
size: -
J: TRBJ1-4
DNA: TGTGCCAGCAGTTTCTTCAGGTCTTCTGCAACTAATGAAAAACTGTTTTTT
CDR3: CASSFFRSSATNEKLFF

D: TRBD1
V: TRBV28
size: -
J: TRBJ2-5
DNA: TGTGCCAGCAGTTTGGGACAGGCCGTCCGGGAGCAGTACTTC
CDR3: CASSLGQAVREQYF

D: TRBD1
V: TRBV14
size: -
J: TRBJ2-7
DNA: TGTGCCAGCAGCCCCCGGACAGGGATTTCCTACGAGCAGTACTTC
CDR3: CASSPRTGISYEQYF

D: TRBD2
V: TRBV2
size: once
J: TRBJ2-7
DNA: TGTGCCAGGGGGAACCTAGCGGGGGTCTACGAGCAGTACTTC
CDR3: CARGNLAGVYEQYF

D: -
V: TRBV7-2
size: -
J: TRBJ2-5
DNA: TGTGCCAGCAGCTTAGTTCAGGGGAGGGGAGAGACCCAGTACTTC
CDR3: CASSLVQGRGETQYF

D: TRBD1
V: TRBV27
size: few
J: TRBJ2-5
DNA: TGTGCCAGCAGTTTATTTTCCGGGACAGGGGAGACCCAGTACTTC
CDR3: CASSLFSGTGETQYF

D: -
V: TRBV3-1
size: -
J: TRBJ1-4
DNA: TGTGCCAGCAGCACCCGGGTAGGGGGTGAAAAACTGTTTTTT
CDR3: CASSTRVGGEKLFF

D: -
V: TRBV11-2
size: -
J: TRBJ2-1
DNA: TGTGCCAGCAGCTTAGGTTCATTCGGTGAGCAGTTCTTC
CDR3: CASSLGSFGEQFF

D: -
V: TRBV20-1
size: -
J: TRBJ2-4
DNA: TGCAGTGCTAGAGATTTGGGACTCCCCTTTCAGTACTTC
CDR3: CSARDLGLPFQYF